Below, 18 T cell receptor beta chains from the same sample are listed, as sequenced in a study of tumor-infiltrating lymphocytes in primary liver carcinoma (TCRdb year 2017). Sequencing was carried out with an Illumina HiSeq 2500. Using a constant-region primer and ProtoScript II reverse transcriptase, TCRbeta-specific cDNA was reverse-transcribed from around 500 ng total RNA. Construction of the TCRbeta libraries relied on three nested rounds of multiplex PCR, following a slightly modified ARM-PCR procedure. Each of the first two PCR rounds ran for about 10 cycles and used multiplex TRBV1-TRBV30 forward primers together with a Cbeta reverse primer. Using fastp at Q25 and MiXCR, TCRdb reprocessed the public reads and kept productive beta chains. When rows share a CDR3 protein, they turn into one entry using the most common DNA and genes. Here the sample has under 200,000 distinct CDR3 sequences; around four fifths occur a single time. The ten largest clones take up 15% to 20% of the sample.

Total RNA and DNA were co-extracted without cell sorting from approximately 20-30 mg of bulk tissue using the AllPrep DNA/RNA mini kit. Sequences were obtained from tumor tissue from primary liver carcinoma. Every receptor here comes from a man aged 40-49 years with primary liver carcinoma and hepatitis B virus infection.

V usage is TRBV29-1 and J usage is TRBJ2-2; 7 bases align to TRBD2. Per the germline V gene, CDR1 is SQVTM and CDR2 is ANQGSEA. Trimming removed 7 bases from V and 0 bases from J; junction bases left unmatched: 8. The CDR3 runs 15 residues. Here the CDR3 reads CSGGTSAANTGELFF. The CDR3 coding sequence is TGCAGCGGGGGAACTAGCGCGGCGAACACCGGGGAGCTGTTTTTT.

This chain uses TRBV30 with TRBJ2-1; the D is unclear. Looked up from germline, CDR1 is GTSNPN and CDR2 is SVGIG (reference sequence). CDR3 length: 11 amino acids. Trimming took off 5 bases at V and 6 bases at J, with 8 bases between the two ends. The DNA for the CDR3 is TGTGCCTGGGAGGAATGCAATGAGCAGTTCTTC. Its translation: CAWEECNEQFF.

A note on this clonotype: Mismatch with germline at one junction end may stem from a read error. The chain links TRBV6-1 to TRBJ1-2; no clear D. Germline V gene data show CDR1 as MNHNS and CDR2 as SASEGT. The CDR3 covers 16 residues. CDR3 coding DNA: TGTGCCAGCAATGAAGAAGAAGCCTGGATAGGGCAGGGCTACACCTTC. It specifies CASNEEEAWIGQGYTF.

As to this clonotype: The junction and the germline gene differ at one end; a read error may be behind it. The genes are TRBV11-1 and TRBJ2-4; 10 bases map to TRBD2. The V gene's germline CDR1 is SGHAT and CDR2 FQDESV (reference sequence). The CDR3 consists of 17 residues. This CDR3 reads CAGSFPGTSGTENIQYF. The CDR3 DNA reads TGTGCCGGCAGCTTTCCCGGTACTAGCGGGACCGAAAATATTCAGTACTTC.

Regarding this clonotype: One end of the junction varies from germline; a read error may be responsible. The chain uses TRBV29-1 and TRBJ2-5, with a weak D call TRBD2 (5 bases). The CDR3 has 12 residues. The germline CDR1 and CDR2 sequences are SQVTM and ANQGSEA. The CDR3 sequence: CSAATMRETQYF. Written as DNA, the CDR3 is TGCAGCGCCGCGACTATGCGAGAGACCCAATACTTC.

Note on this clonotype: A read error may produce the germline difference seen at one junction end. V usage is TRBV5-6 and J usage is TRBJ2-5; D call uncertain. This CDR3 is 14 amino acids long. The germline CDR1 and CDR2 sequences are SGHDT and YYEEEE. The chain's CDR3 is CVSSLKANQETQYF. The DNA of the CDR3 is TGTGTCAGCAGCTTGAAGGCTAACCAAGAGACCCAGTACTTC.

About this clonotype itself: One end of the junction does not line up with germline, which may come from a read error. The CDR3 DNA is TGCAGCGCGGATTGGGGTAATCACGAACAGCACTTC. Translating gives CSADWGNHEQHF. This chain uses TRBV29-1 with TRBJ2-7, with no clear D. The CDR3 sequence is 12 residues long. Germline CDR1 and CDR2: SQVTM and ANQGSEA.

This sequence joins TRBV12-3 or TRBV12-4 and TRBJ2-1; D unclear. CDR3 length: 16 residues. The germline V and J ends were trimmed by 5 bases and 8 bases, with 22 bases remaining between them. The CDR3 region is CASSKQYNSLRDEQFF. CDR3 coding DNA: TGTGCCAGCAGTAAACAGTACAATTCTCTCCGGGATGAGCAGTTCTTC.

In regard to this clonotype: A much larger clone lies one base from this, so it may be a read error. V and J are TRBV7-3 and TRBJ2-1, with D unresolved. CDR3 length: 13 amino acids. CDR1 is SGHTA and CDR2 is FQGTGA in the germline V gene. The CDR3 nucleotides read TGTGCCAGCAGCTCACCTACGTACAATGGGCAGTTCTTC. Protein: CASSSPTYNGQFF.

The chain employs TRBV10-3 and TRBJ2-3; TRBD2 might be the D (6 bases). Looked up from germline, CDR1 is ENHRY and CDR2 is SYGVKD. Trimming removed 10 bases at V and 0 bases at J, with 23 bases between. There are 17 residues in the CDR3. As DNA, the CDR3 is TGTGCCACGGCGGGAAGTACCTCTCAGTCGAGCACAGATACGCAGTATTTT. It yields the protein CATAGSTSQSSTDTQYF.

This clonotype was counted only a few times. The genes are TRBV6-2 or TRBV6-3 and TRBJ2-7; no definite D call. Trimming shortened V by 1 base and J by 4 bases, and 17 bases separated the two germline ends. This CDR3 spans 16 amino acids. CDR1 is MNHEY and CDR2 is SVGEGT in the germline V gene. CDR3 sequence: CASSYLLQSNSYEQYF. The CDR3 nucleotides read TGTGCCAGCAGTTACTTGTTACAGTCAAACTCATACGAGCAGTACTTC.

Notes on this clonotype: A read error may account for a junction end that differs from germline. This chain links TRBV11-3 with TRBJ2-1, with D possibly TRBD2 on 5 matching bases. Germline loops: CDR1 SGHNT, CDR2 YENEEA. The CDR3 has 16 amino acids. The CDR3 sequence is CAISLIGGRPYNEQFF. In nucleotides, the CDR3 is TGTGCCATCAGCCTGATTGGTGGGAGACCCTACAATGAGCAGTTCTTC.

There are many counts of this clonotype. Here the CDR3 DNA reads TGTGCCAGCAGCCTGGACAGGGGCAAAAACATTCAGTACTTC. This codes for CASSLDRGKNIQYF. The V and J genes are TRBV7-9 and TRBJ2-4; the match to TRBD1 covers 9 bases. Germline V CDR1 and CDR2: SEHNR, FQNEAQ (reference sequence). V lost 5 bases to trimming and J lost 3 bases; unmatched junction nucleotides: 2. The CDR3 length is 14 residues.

This clonotype has only one observation. At one end, the junction sequence differs from germline, possibly due to a read error. This chain uses TRBV29-1 with TRBJ2-5, with D unresolved. The germline CDR1 and CDR2 sequences are SQVTM and ANQGSEA. This CDR3 contains 13 residues. The CDR3 loop is CRVDEAGRETQYF. The CDR3 coding sequence is TGCCGCGTTGATGAGGCAGGCAGAGAGACCCAGTACTTC.

As regards this clonotype: At one end the junction does not follow the germline gene, possibly because of a read error. The CDR3 bases are TGTGCCAGCAGCCCACCTCCTTACAGCAATCAGGCCCAGCATTTT. Its translation: CASSPPPYSNQAQHF. The genes are TRBV28 and TRBJ1-5; the D is unclear. This CDR3 is 15 amino acids long. Germline V gene lookup returns CDR1 MDHEN and CDR2 SYDVKM.

This sequence joins TRBV3-1 and TRBJ2-1; maybe TRBD2 (7 bases). Deletions cut 3 bases from V and 11 bases from J, with 14 bases between. The CDR3 is 13 residues long. The germline V gene has CDR1 LGHDT and CDR2 YNNKEL (reference sequence). CDR3: CASSQQGGGKQFF. The CDR3, as DNA: TGTGCCAGCAGCCAGCAGGGAGGGGGTAAGCAGTTCTTC.

This clonotype has just a few counts. Possible read error: a much larger clone is one base away. This sequence joins TRBV6-1 and TRBJ1-3; D perhaps matches TRBD1 (5 bases). Deletions cut 8 bases from V and 0 bases from J, with 14 bases between. CDR1 and CDR2 (germline): MNHNS, SASEGT. The CDR3 is made up of 15 amino acids. CDR3 nucleotide sequence: TGTGCCAGCGGACCAGGGACGGTCTCTGGAAACACCATATATTTT. Protein product: CASGPGTVSGNTIYF.

As concerns this clonotype: A junction boundary mismatches the germline segment, possibly from a read error. The chain joins TRBV6-1 to TRBJ2-2, with D possibly TRBD2 on 5 matching bases. This CDR3 comprises 13 residues. Germline assignment: CDR1 MNHNS and CDR2 SASEGT. This CDR3 is CASSRAFTGELFF. DNA for the CDR3: TGTGCCAGCAGTCGGGCTTTCACCGGGGAACTGTTTTTT.